Described below is a single T cell receptor beta chain sequence and its context. Its cognate antigen is unknown. This record comes from a study of Ad26.COV2.S vaccination and SARS-CoV-2 variants. Study information: Participants got Ad26.COV2.S intramuscularly, once or twice 56 days apart.

Study-wide results and limits: Once vaccination had occurred, spike-specific CD8+ and CD4+ T cell responses reportedly showed substantial breadth. Vaccine and placebo recipients had similar non-spike TCR breadth.

V shed 6 bases, J shed 3 bases, and the junction held 3 bases outside the gene matches. Germline V CDR1 and CDR2: ENHRY, SYGVKD. This CDR3 has 13 residues. Described treatment: around 19 received Ad26.COV2.S at low or high dose, single or two shots; 5 received placebo; per-sample allocation not given. It was on day 63 after the first vaccine or placebo injection that samples were taken. Sequencing was performed with immunoSEQ multiplex PCR; in TCRdb, only in-frame clones are kept and a portion is missing. The sample records hundreds of thousands of clones, 80% to 90% being singletons. Sequences were derived from peripheral blood, sampled in a trial of Ad26.COV2.S vaccine versus placebo. The sequence was collected from a person aged 18-65 years who received the Ad26.COV2.S COVID-19 vaccine or a placebo. V and J are TRBV10-3 and TRBJ1-1, with 8 bases lining up with TRBD1. In DNA form, the CDR3 reads TGTGCCATCAGCGCGGACAGGGACACTGAAGCTTTCTTT. It codes for CAISADRDTEAFF.